The rows below give T cell receptor beta chains drawn from one sample of a study of metastatic and nonmetastatic thyroid tumors. Through MiXCR, TCRdb re-clonotyped the PCR reads. The sample lists some 28,000 clones, 16% occurring once. Sequenced sample: blood. These receptors originate from a female donor with papillary thyroid cancer or a benign thyroid nodule (not recorded which). Some clones in this sample may be carry-over from other donors' samples. The CDR3 runs from the conserved cysteine through the conserved F or W.

V gene	CDR3 protein
TRBV9	CASSPGAGAGGYTF
TRBV19	CASSIGGSALGYTF
TRBV4-1	CASSQTLDRGFLSQPQHF
TRBV19	CASSIPGLAGGPGTDTQYF
TRBV20-1	CSAEDSPNNEQFF
TRBV4-2	CASSQNPSASTDTQYF
TRBV28	CASSLSSAQLFF
TRBV2	CASSRGYEQYF
TRBV19	CASSIGDRVYAEAFF
TRBV12-5	CASALTGRYGYTF
TRBV28	CASSSLSLAGPYNEQFF
TRBV3-1	CASSQSRGGETQYF
TRBV5-1	CARKRAVVEQYF
TRBV28	CASSSSGSFTDTQYF
TRBV11-1	CASSRDRAGGYTF
TRBV28	CASSPARRQYF